This T cell receptor (beta chain) was identified in a study of T cell changes during pregnancy in multiple sclerosis. The CDR3 covers 13 residues. Looked up from germline, CDR1 is SGHNT and CDR2 is YENEEA. J lost 3 bases, V lost 6 bases, and 2 bases had no gene match. Measured with immunoSEQ multiplex PCR; TCRdb has only the in-frame clones, and not every one. The data show roughly 69,000 clones, approximately 90% seen once. The chain couples TRBV11-3 to TRBJ2-3; 8 nucleotides line up with TRBD2. The clonotype comes from a female donor with multiple sclerosis, enrolled in a pregnancy study. Specimen: peripheral blood, collected in the third trimester of pregnancy. The CDR3 sequence is CASRPGGTDTQYF. CDR3 DNA sequence: TGTGCCAGCAGACCGGGGGGGACAGATACGCAGTATTTT.